The clone carrying this T cell receptor beta chain was picked up many times. Its specificity is unknown. TCR alpha and beta CDR3 regions were amplified from RNA using iRepertoire nested multiplex PCR. Input was 100-400 ng of tissue mRNA or PBMC total RNA. TCRdb reprocessed the multiplex PCR reads via MiXCR and lists one record per CDR3 protein. The sample has 150,000 to 200,000 distinct CDR3 sequences; roughly a third are singletons. CDR3 size: 16 residues. The germline V gene has CDR1 MNHEY and CDR2 SMNVEV (reference sequence). V dropped 5 bases and J dropped 5; count of bases not matched to a gene: 10. This entry comes from a study of glioma-infiltrating T cells. Study-wide results and caveats: Above-expected tissue-blood divergence occurred in all gliomas, most in low-grade ones. Very few CDR3 sequences were shared between tissue and blood.

Source material: glioma tissue, nonneoplastic brain tissue, or PBMCs (not recorded which). This clonotype was sampled from a human donor with low-grade glioma or glioblastoma, undergoing nonglioma brain surgery, or in good health (not recorded which). The chain has TRBV27 and TRBJ1-5, with TRBD1 identical over 9 bases. This chain's CDR3 is CASSLGTGRRDQPQHF. CDR3 DNA: TGTGCCAGCAGTCTAGGGACAGGGCGAAGGGATCAGCCCCAGCATTTT.